This TCR beta chain was identified in a study of response to subunit inactivated influenza vaccine. This CDR3 has 12 amino acids. Per germline, CDR1 SGHDT and CDR2 YYEEEE. With 4 bases clipped from V and 9 bases from J, the junction kept 3 bases outside the gene matches. Points from the study as a whole: Only a handful of new T cells, the authors suggested, are recruited with each seasonal influenza vaccination.

Each CDR3 protein is one row after TCRdb ran MiXCR on the RT-PCR reads. Of 700,000 to 800,000 distinct CDR3 sequences in the sample, roughly 18% were seen once. As for this clonotype: Antigen specificity is unknown.

The sequences come from PBMCs from blood, collected about 5 days after vaccination. This TCR was recovered from a man in his fifties or sixties who received an inactivated influenza vaccine. The rearrangement joins TRBV5-6 to TRBJ2-1, with 8 positions matching TRBD2. CDR3: CASSTGTSEQFF. As DNA, the CDR3 is TGTGCCAGCAGCACCGGGACTAGTGAGCAGTTCTTC.